This T cell receptor (beta chain) was identified during a study of control samples from healthy donors and cancer patients. V was pared by 5 bases and J by 4 bases, with 12 bases between. Germline V lookup: CDR1 SEHNR, CDR2 FQNEAQ (reference sequence). The CDR3 consists of 14 residues. Sequencing used immunoSEQ multiplex PCR; TCRdb keeps in-frame clones, though not all of them. The sample has some 150,000 clones, around 90% seen once. What was sequenced was blood. The source is a man in his thirties or forties in good health. The rearrangement uses TRBV7-9 and TRBJ2-1, with D maybe TRBD1 (6 bases). Here the CDR3 DNA reads TGTGCCAGCAGCGCCCGGACAGCGTACAATGAGCAGTTCTTC. Translating gives CASSARTAYNEQFF.